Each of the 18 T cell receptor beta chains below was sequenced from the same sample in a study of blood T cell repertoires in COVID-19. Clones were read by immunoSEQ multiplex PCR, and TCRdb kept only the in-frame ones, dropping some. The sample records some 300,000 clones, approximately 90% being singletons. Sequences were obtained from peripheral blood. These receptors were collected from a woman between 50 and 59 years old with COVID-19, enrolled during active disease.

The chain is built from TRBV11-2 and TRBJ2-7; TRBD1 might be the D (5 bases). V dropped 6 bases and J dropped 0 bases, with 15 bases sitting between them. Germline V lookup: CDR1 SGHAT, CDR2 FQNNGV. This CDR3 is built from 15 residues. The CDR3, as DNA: TGTGCCAGCAGTCTCCATGGCAGGGCCTCCTACGAGCAGTACTTC. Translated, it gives CASSLHGRASYEQYF.

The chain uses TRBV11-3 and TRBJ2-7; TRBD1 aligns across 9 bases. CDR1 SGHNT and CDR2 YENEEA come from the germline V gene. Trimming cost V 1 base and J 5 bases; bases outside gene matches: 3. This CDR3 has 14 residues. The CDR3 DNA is TGTGCCAGCAGCTTAGGACAGGGGGAGCACGAGCAGTACTTC. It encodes CASSLGQGEHEQYF. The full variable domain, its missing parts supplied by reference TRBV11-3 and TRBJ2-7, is EAGVVQSPRYKIIEKKQPVAFWCNPISGHNTLYWYLQNLGQGPELLIRYENEEAVDDSQLPKDRFSAERLKGVDSTLKIQPAELGDSAVYLCASSLGQGEHEQYFGPGTRLTVT.

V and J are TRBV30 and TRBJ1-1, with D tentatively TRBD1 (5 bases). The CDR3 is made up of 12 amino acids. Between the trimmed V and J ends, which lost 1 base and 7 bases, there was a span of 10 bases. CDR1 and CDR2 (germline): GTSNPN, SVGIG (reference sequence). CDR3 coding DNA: TGTGCCTGGAGTGCTCGCCAGGGTGAAGCTTTCTTT. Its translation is CAWSARQGEAFF.

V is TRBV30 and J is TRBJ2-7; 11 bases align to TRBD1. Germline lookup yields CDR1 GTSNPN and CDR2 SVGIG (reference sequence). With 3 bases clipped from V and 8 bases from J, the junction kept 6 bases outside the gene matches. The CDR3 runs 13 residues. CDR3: CAWSGTGGSKQYF. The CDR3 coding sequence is TGTGCCTGGAGCGGGACAGGGGGAAGTAAGCAGTACTTC.

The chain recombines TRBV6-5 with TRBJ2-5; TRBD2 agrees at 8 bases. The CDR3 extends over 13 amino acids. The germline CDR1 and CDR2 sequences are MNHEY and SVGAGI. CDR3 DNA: TGTGCAAGCGGGACTAGGTGGGGGGAGACCCAGTACTTC. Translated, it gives CASGTRWGETQYF.

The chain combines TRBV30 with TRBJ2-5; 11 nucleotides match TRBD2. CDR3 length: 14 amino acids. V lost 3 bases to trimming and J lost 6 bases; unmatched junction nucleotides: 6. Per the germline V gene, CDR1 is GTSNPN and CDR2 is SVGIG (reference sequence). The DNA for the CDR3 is TGTGCCTGGAGAATAGCGGGAGGGCCCCAGACCCAGTACTTC. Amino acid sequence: CAWRIAGGPQTQYF.

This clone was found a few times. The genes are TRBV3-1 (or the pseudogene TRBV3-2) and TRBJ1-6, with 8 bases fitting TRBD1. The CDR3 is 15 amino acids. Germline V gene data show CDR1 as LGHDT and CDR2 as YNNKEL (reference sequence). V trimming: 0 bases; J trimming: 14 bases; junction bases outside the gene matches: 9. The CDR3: CASSQDTRGPGTLHF. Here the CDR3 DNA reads TGTGCCAGCAGCCAAGATACCAGGGGGCCGGGGACCCTCCACTTT.

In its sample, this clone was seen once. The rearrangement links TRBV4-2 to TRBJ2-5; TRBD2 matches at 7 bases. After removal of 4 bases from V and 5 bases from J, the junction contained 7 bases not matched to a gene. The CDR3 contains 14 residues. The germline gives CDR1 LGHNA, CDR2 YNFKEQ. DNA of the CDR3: TGTGCCAGCAGCCCGGGTAGCGGGCGGGAGACCCAGTACTTC. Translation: CASSPGSGRETQYF.

The DNA of the CDR3 is TGTGCCAGCAGCCGAAGATTAGCGGGAACGAACACCGGGGAGCTGTTTTTT. Translating gives CASSRRLAGTNTGELFF. V gene TRBV6-4 combines with J gene TRBJ2-2; 8 nucleotides align to TRBD2. The CDR3 is 17 residues long. Trimming cost V 6 bases and J 0 bases; bases outside gene matches: 9. Per germline, CDR1 MRHNA and CDR2 SNTAGT.

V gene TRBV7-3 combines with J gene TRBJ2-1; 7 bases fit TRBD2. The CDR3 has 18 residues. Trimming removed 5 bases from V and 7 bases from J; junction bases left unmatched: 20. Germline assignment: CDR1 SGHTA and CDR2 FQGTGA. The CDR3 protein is CASSRRKPAGPPGNEQFF. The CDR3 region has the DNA TGTGCCAGCAGCAGAAGAAAGCCAGCGGGGCCGCCGGGGAATGAGCAGTTCTTC. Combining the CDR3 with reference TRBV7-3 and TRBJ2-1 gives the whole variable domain GAGVSQTPSNKVTEKGKYVELRCDPISGHTALYWYRQSLGQGPEFLIYFQGTGAADDSGLPNDRFFAVRPEGSVSTLKIQRTERGDSAVYLCASSRRKPAGPPGNEQFFGPGTRLTVL.

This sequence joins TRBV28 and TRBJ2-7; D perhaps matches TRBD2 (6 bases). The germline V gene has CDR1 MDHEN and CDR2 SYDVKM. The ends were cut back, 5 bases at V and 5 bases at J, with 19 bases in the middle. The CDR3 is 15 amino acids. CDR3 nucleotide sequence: TGTGCCAGCAGTATTGGGACTTCCTTTACGCACGAGCAGTACTTC. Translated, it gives CASSIGTSFTHEQYF.

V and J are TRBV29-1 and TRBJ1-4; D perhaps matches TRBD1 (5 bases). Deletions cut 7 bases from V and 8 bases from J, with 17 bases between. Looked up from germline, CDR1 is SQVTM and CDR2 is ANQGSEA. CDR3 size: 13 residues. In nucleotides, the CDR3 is TGCAGCGCGTCAGGGTTGGGAGGAGAAAAACTGTTTTTT. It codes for CSASGLGGEKLFF.

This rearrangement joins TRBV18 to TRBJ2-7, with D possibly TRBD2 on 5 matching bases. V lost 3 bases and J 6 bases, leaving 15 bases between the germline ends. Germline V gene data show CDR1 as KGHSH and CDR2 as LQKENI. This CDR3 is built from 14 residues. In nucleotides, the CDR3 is TGTGCCAGCTCACCGCATCCTAGCTTTTCCGAGCAGTACTTC. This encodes CASSPHPSFSEQYF. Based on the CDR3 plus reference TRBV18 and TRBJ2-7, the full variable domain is NAGVMQNPRHLVRRRGQEARLRCSPMKGHSHVYWYRQLPEEGLKFMVYLQKENIIDESGMPKERFSAEFPKEGPSILRIQQVVRGDSAAYFCASSPHPSFSEQYFGPGTRLTVT.

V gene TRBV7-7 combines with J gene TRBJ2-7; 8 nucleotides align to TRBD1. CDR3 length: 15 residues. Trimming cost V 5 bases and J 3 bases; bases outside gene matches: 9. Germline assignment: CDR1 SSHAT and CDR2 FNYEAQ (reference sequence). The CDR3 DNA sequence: TGTGCCAGCAGCGCCGCCGGGACAGGCTACTACGAGCAGTACTTC. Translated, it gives CASSAAGTGYYEQYF.

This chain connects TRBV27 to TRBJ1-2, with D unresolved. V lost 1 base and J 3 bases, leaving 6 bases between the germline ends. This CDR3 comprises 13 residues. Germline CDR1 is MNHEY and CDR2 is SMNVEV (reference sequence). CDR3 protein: CASSLFSHYGYTF. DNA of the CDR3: TGTGCCAGCAGTTTATTCTCTCACTATGGCTACACCTTC.

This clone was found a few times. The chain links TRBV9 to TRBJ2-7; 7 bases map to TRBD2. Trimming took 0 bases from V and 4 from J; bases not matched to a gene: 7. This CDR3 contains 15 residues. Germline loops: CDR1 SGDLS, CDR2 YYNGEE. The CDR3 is CASSVGLSGPYEQYF. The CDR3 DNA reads TGTGCCAGCAGCGTAGGCCTTAGCGGGCCGTACGAGCAGTACTTC.

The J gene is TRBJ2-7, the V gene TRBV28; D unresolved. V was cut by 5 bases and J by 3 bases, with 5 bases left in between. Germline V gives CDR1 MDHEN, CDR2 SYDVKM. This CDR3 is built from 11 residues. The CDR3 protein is CASSKYYEQYF. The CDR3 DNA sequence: TGTGCCAGCAGTAAATACTACGAGCAGTACTTC.

The CDR3 DNA is TGCGCCAGCAGTTCCGGACAGGGCGCTGCAGATACGCAGTATTTT. It specifies CASSSGQGAADTQYF. The V gene is TRBV5-1, the J gene TRBJ2-3, with TRBD1 matching over 8 bases. V dropped 5 bases and J dropped 4; count of bases not matched to a gene: 9. The length of the CDR3 is 15 residues. Germline lookup yields CDR1 SGHRS and CDR2 YFSETQ.